The next 17 T cell receptor beta chains were all read from a single sample in a study of neurological immune-mediated disorders. A single record per CDR3 protein comes from TCRdb applying MiXCR to the 5' RACE reads. This sample has around 70,000 distinct CDR3 sequences, with approximately 5.2% found just once. Sample: PBMCs. Receptors were obtained from a woman aged 30 to 39 with multiple sclerosis.

This clonotype was counted ten times or more. The rearrangement joins TRBV9 to TRBJ2-3, with TRBD1 identical over 8 bases. V was pared by 3 bases and J by 2 bases, with 8 bases of the junction left unmatched. There are 16 residues in the CDR3. Per the germline V gene, CDR1 is SGDLS and CDR2 is YYNGEE. The CDR3 region has the DNA TGTGCCAGCAGCGGACGGACAGGGATGGACACAGATACGCAGTATTTT. Encoded protein: CASSGRTGMDTDTQYF. The full variable domain, rest sourced from reference TRBV9 and TRBJ2-3, is DSGVTQTPKHLITATGQRVTLRCSPRSGDLSVYWYQQSLDQGLQFLIQYYNGEERAKGNILERFSAQQFPDLHSELNLSSLELGDSALYFCASSGRTGMDTDTQYFGPGTRLTVL.

The chain has TRBV20-1 and TRBJ1-1, with D unclear. Trimming shortened V by 1 base and J by 0 bases, and 9 bases separated the two germline ends. Per germline, CDR1 DFQATT and CDR2 SNEGSKA (reference sequence). The CDR3 covers 14 residues. The CDR3 here is CSARVGSLNTEAFF. In nucleotides, the CDR3 is TGCAGTGCTAGAGTTGGCAGTTTGAACACTGAAGCTTTCTTT.

This clonotype was detected many times. V usage is TRBV18 and J usage is TRBJ2-5; possibly TRBD1 for D (6 bases). Germline V CDR1 and CDR2: KGHSH, LQKENI. The V gene lost 4 bases and the J gene lost 4 bases, with 16 bases spanning the gap. The CDR3 contains 15 residues. The CDR3 DNA follows: TGTGCCAGCTCACACACAACAGGGCCGGGAGAGACCCAGTACTTC. It is translated as CASSHTTGPGETQYF.

This clonotype was counted a few times. CDR3 sequence reads: CATSRDWGGETQYF. The CDR3 coding sequence is TGTGCCACCAGCAGAGACTGGGGGGGAGAGACCCAGTACTTC. The genes are TRBV15 and TRBJ2-5, with 7 positions matching TRBD2. The V segment lost 0 bases and the J segment 4 bases; nucleotides outside the gene matches: 2. Germline lookup yields CDR1 LNHNV and CDR2 YYDKDF (reference sequence). The CDR3 covers 14 residues.

This clonotype was detected a few times. Since a much larger clone is just one base distant, this may be a read error. The chain uses TRBV11-1 and TRBJ1-1; D gene ambiguous. Germline V gives CDR1 SGHAT, CDR2 FQDESV (reference sequence). The CDR3 consists of 14 residues. The ends were cut back, 5 bases at V and 6 bases at J, with 16 bases in the middle. CDR3 residues: CASSPGKGRAEAFF. In nucleotides, the CDR3 is TGTGCCAGCAGCCCAGGAAAGGGAAGAGCTGAAGCTTTCTTT.

Many counts were recorded for this clonotype. The chain is built from TRBV5-1 and TRBJ2-3; D might be TRBD1 (6 bases). V lost 0 bases to trimming and J lost 6 bases, with 11 bases between them. CDR1 and CDR2 (germline): SGHRS, YFSETQ. This CDR3 region has 14 residues. The CDR3: CASSLDREGDTQYF. The CDR3 DNA reads TGCGCCAGCAGCTTGGACAGGGAAGGGGATACGCAGTATTTT.

This clonotype has more than one count but fewer than ten. The V and J genes are TRBV12-3 or TRBV12-4 and TRBJ2-7; D is possibly TRBD2 (5 bases). The CDR3 is 15 amino acids. Deletions cut 4 bases from V and 3 bases from J, with 16 bases between. CDR3 loop: CASSSIREHLYEQYF. For the CDR3, the DNA is TGTGCCAGCAGTTCAATCCGGGAACACCTCTACGAGCAGTACTTC.

V usage is TRBV4-1 and J usage is TRBJ1-2; 9 bases line up with TRBD1. V lost 7 bases and J lost 5; bases outside the gene matches: 14. The length of the CDR3 is 16 residues. CDR1 is MGHRA and CDR2 is YSYEKL in the germline V gene. In DNA, the CDR3 is TGCGCCAGCACCTCCCAAGGAGGGACAGGGCCATATGGCTACACCTTC. Translating it yields CASTSQGGTGPYGYTF.

Points on this clonotype: This may be a read error, as it is one base from a much larger clone. The chain is built from TRBV20-1 and TRBJ1-2; D not resolved. The CDR3 extends over 13 amino acids. Germline values: CDR1 DFQATT, CDR2 SNEGSKA (reference sequence). Deletions cut 7 bases from V and 6 bases from J, with 18 bases between. Here the CDR3 reads CSVRPPDGNGYTF. Written as DNA, the CDR3 is TGCAGTGTCAGACCCCCGGATGGCAATGGCTACACCTTC.

The sample holds many counts of this clonotype. This chain joins TRBV11-2 and TRBJ1-1; perhaps TRBD1 as D (6 bases). This CDR3 spans 14 amino acids. Germline V gives CDR1 SGHAT, CDR2 FQNNGV. V was trimmed by 0 bases and J by 5 bases, leaving 10 bases between them. CDR3 in DNA: TGTGCCAGCAGCTTAGACAGGGGACGAACTGAAGCTTTCTTT. This gives the protein CASSLDRGRTEAFF.

This clonotype has at least ten counts. V and J are TRBV20-1 and TRBJ1-2, with D possibly matching TRBD1 (5 bases). The CDR3 consists of 15 residues. V lost 1 base and J lost 0, with 12 bases in between. The germline gives CDR1 DFQATT, CDR2 SNEGSKA (reference sequence). CDR3 sequence reads: CSARATGTTNYGYTF. The CDR3 nucleotides read TGCAGTGCTAGAGCAACGGGGACTACTAACTATGGCTACACCTTC.

This clonotype was recorded at least ten times. The chain has TRBV5-4 and TRBJ1-5, with D uncertain. Trimming pared 4 bases from V and 3 bases from J, leaving 8 bases between. Germline V gene lookup returns CDR1 SGHNT and CDR2 YYREEE (reference sequence). This CDR3 comprises 13 residues. This CDR3 reads CASSAGYNQPQHF. The DNA of the CDR3 is TGTGCCAGCAGCGCGGGGTACAATCAGCCCCAGCATTTT.

This clonotype was seen a few times. The chain carries TRBV5-4 and TRBJ2-3, with a possible D match to TRBD2 (6 bases). V was trimmed by 4 bases and J by 0 bases, leaving 12 bases between them. In germline, CDR1 is SGHNT, CDR2 YYREEE (reference sequence). The CDR3 has 15 residues. CDR3 sequence reads: CASSTAGPSTDTQYF. Written as DNA, the CDR3 is TGTGCCAGCAGCACTGCGGGGCCCAGCACAGATACGCAGTATTTT.

This clonotype was counted at least ten times. J is TRBJ1-2 and V is TRBV21-1; the table's D call, TRBD1, has no DNA check behind it. TRBV21-1 is marked as a pseudogene. The length of the CDR3 is 17 residues. The chain's CDR3 is CASSKEGGDRAGYGYTF. CDR3 in DNA: TGTGCCAGCAGCAAAGAGGGGGGGGACAGGGCGGGCTATGGCTACACCTTC.

This clonotype was observed many times. V usage is TRBV21-1 and J usage is TRBJ1-1. TRBV21-1 is recorded as a pseudogene. CDR3 length: 15 amino acids. In DNA form, the CDR3 reads TGTGCCAGCAGCGGGAGGAGGACTGCGAACACTGAAGCTTTCTTT. This gives the protein CASSGRRTANTEAFF.

V usage is TRBV10-2 and J usage is TRBJ2-2; tentatively, D is TRBD1 (5 bases). CDR1 and CDR2 (germline): WSHSY, SAAADI. The V end was cut by 6 bases, the J end by 5 bases, with 16 bases between. This CDR3 is 15 amino acids long. This CDR3 reads CASRPDSSGTGELFF. For the CDR3, the DNA is TGCGCCAGCAGACCCGACAGCAGTGGGACCGGGGAGCTGTTTTTT.

This clonotype has a handful of counts. The chain combines TRBV6-2 or TRBV6-3 with TRBJ2-1; TRBD2 matches at 11 bases. V trimming: 7 bases; J trimming: 0 bases; junction bases outside the gene matches: 14. This CDR3 comprises 19 residues. The germline V gene encodes CDR1 MNHEY and CDR2 SVGEGT. This chain's CDR3 is CASTKALAGALSSYNEQFF. The CDR3 DNA is TGTGCCAGCACCAAGGCACTAGCGGGGGCCTTAAGCTCCTACAATGAGCAGTTCTTC.